The following is a T cell receptor beta chain sequence with its context. Selected positively for CCR7 and CD45RO-negative, naive CD8 cells excluded terminally differentiated effector memory CD45RA+ cells. Clones were sequenced by immunoSEQ multiplex PCR, and TCRdb holds only the in-frame ones, with some missing. The sample lists roughly 2,000,000 clones; about 94% were seen once. The data derive from a study of shared clonotypes between healthy human individuals. Germline V gene data show CDR1 as MNHNS and CDR2 as SASEGT. Trimming left V 6 bases short and J 5 bases short, with 19 bases between. This CDR3 spans 15 amino acids.

The rearrangement joins TRBV6-1 to TRBJ2-5; perhaps TRBD1 as D (6 bases). The TCR sequence derives from a man aged 18 to 30 in good health. Some clones in this sample may be carry-over from other donors' samples. Sequences were obtained from naive CD8+ T cells from PBMCs. The CDR3 sequence: CASSLGHRGGETQYF. The CDR3 DNA sequence: TGTGCCAGCAGCTTGGGACACCGCGGTGGGGAGACCCAGTACTTC.